The sequence of this T cell receptor (beta chain) was determined in a study of blood T cell repertoires in COVID-19 (dated by TCRdb to about 2020). About the study as a whole: Samples covering the acute and convalescent phases of COVID-19 were provided by collaborators in the United States, Italy and Spain. HLA class I and class II types, where available, came from metadata supplied by the sample provider rather than from assay-based typing. The repertoires were released in a freely available public database meant as a resource for research on the immune response to SARS-CoV-2. The samples were drawn from the first 160 participants of the ongoing ImmuneRACE study and from 950 to 1,500 subjects provided by 6 global collaborators. The material from the prospective study consisted of cDNA or gDNA derived from T cells, B-cell-depleted T cells, or PBMCs. The dataset comprised deeply sampled blood TCRbeta repertoires from subjects exposed to, actively infected with, or recovered from COVID-19. A de-identified subject ID, COVID-19 status, age in years and sex were almost always included in the sample metadata.

The paper's findings and limits, for the study overall: Clinical and demographic metadata were provided uncurated, with the amount varying by source and participant.

Of note for this clone: Its antigen is not yet known. No base quality values were provided; no much bigger clone lies one nucleotide off.

TCRbeta CDR3 regions were amplified from genomic DNA using the immunoSEQ Assay, a bias-controlled multiplex PCR. The original pipeline was this. Nucleated cell counts per sample were estimated from amplification of reference gene primers within the assay. To quantify the absolute abundance of each unique TCRbeta CDR3 rearrangement, sequence reads were collapsed and filtered. For each sample, productive Simpson clonality was calculated as the square root of Simpson's diversity index over productive rearrangements. TCRdb stores this immuneACCESS table with in-frame sequences only. Part of the clones is absent; in the studies checked, under half of the shortfall reflects unresolved V genes, and no reason is known for the rest. Clone size and V and J calls were adopted from that table, with D and trimming inferred from the DNA. The sample table lists about 76,000 clones, 91% of them with a count of one. The ten largest clones add up to around 5.8% of the sample.

Whole blood was collected in K2EDTA tubes by collaborating institutions according to the institutions' own protocols. Collaborator samples were shipped for TCRbeta analysis as frozen whole blood, isolated PBMCs, or DNA extracted from either sample type. Per the germline V gene, WSHSY is the CDR1 and SAAADI is the CDR2. V is pruned by 6 bases and J by 8 bases, leaving 8 bases of the junction without a gene match. From the cysteine through the phenylalanine, the CDR3 covers 14 amino acids. Of the read, only the CDR3 DNA is kept; its 42 bases are in frame from base 1. The TCR originated in a human donor in a cohort sampled during active COVID-19. The sample taken for sequencing was peripheral blood. The chain is assembled from TRBV10-2 and TRBJ2-1; 9 bases in the junction line up with TRBD2. CDR3 loop: CASRPGLASDEQFF. In nucleotide form, the sequence is TGCGCCAGCAGGCCGGGACTAGCTTCTGATGAGCAGTTCTTC.